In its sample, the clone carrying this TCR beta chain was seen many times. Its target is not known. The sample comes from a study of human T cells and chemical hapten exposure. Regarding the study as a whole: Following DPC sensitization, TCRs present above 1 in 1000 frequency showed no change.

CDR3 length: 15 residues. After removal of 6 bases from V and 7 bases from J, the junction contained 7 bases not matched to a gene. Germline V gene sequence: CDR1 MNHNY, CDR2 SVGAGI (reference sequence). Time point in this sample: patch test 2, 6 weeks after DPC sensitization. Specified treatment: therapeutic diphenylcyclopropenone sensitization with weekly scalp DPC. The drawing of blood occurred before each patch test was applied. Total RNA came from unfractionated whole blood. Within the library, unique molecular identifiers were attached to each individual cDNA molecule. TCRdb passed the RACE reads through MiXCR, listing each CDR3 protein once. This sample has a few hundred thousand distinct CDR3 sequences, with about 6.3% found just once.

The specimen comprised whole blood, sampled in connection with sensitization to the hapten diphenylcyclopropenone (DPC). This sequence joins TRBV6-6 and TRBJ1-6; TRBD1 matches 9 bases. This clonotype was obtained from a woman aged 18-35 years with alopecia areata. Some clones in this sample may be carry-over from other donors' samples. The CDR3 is CASSHPGQGNSPLHF. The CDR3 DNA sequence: TGTGCCAGCAGCCACCCCGGACAGGGGAATTCACCCCTCCACTTT.